Listed below are T cell receptor beta chains from one sample, sequenced in a study of cytomegalovirus exposure and HLA in healthy donors. The method was immunoSEQ multiplex PCR; TCRdb's version includes in-frame clones alone and lacks a portion of them. The table records about 62,000 clones, about 69% of them present only once. The sample consisted of PBMCs. The origin of the receptors is a woman between 25 and 40 years old in good health and CMV-seronegative. Both conserved end residues are part of each CDR3. The D gene is left open where the match is weak. Size is omitted from some rows. Given values are once, few, many or a class for expanded clones.

v_call	d_call	j_call	cdr3_length	clone_size	cdr3_nt	cdr3_aa
TRBV18	.	TRBJ1-4	14	.	TGTGCCAGCTCCCCCCTGAGGGTCAAAGAAAAACTGTTTTTT	CASSPLRVKEKLFF
TRBV11-2	TRBD2	TRBJ2-3	13	few	TGTGCCATCATTAAGCGGGGAACAGATACGCAGTATTTT	CAIIKRGTDTQYF
TRBV11-2	.	TRBJ2-1	14	.	TGTGCCAGCAGCTTAACAGGCGCCTACAATGAGCAGTTCTTC	CASSLTGAYNEQFF
TRBV6-5	.	TRBJ2-3	13	.	TGTGCCAGCAGTTACTATTACACAGATACGCAGTATTTT	CASSYYYTDTQYF
TRBV7-2	.	TRBJ2-1	13	.	TGTGCCAGCAGCCCGGCCAGGTACAATGAGCAGTTCTTC	CASSPARYNEQFF
TRBV27	TRBD2	TRBJ2-7	18	.	TGTGCCAGCAGTTCCCTGCAGAGGGCCTCAGCGGGGGCCTACGAGCAGTACTTC	CASSSLQRASAGAYEQYF
TRBV7-2	.	TRBJ2-1	18	.	TGTGCCAGCAGCTTAGATCCCCGGGTGGGTAGCCGAGTAAATGAGCAGTTCTTC	CASSLDPRVGSRVNEQFF
TRBV6-4	TRBD2	TRBJ2-3	16	few	TGTGCCAGCAGTGAAATAACTAGCGCGTCTTTCGATACGCAGTATTTT	CASSEITSASFDTQYF
TRBV7-6	.	TRBJ2-7	14	.	TGCGCCAGCAGCAACAGCGGGCCGCCCGACGAGCAGTACTTC	CASSNSGPPDEQYF
TRBV7-9	.	TRBJ1-1	14	few	TGTGCCAGCAGCTTAGCGAGTTTCCCCACTGAAGCTTTCTTT	CASSLASFPTEAFF
TRBV9	.	TRBJ1-1	15	few	TGTGCCAGCAGCGTAGGGTCCGGGATGGACACTGAAGCTTTCTTT	CASSVGSGMDTEAFF
TRBV6-5	.	TRBJ1-6	14	.	TGTGCCAGCAGTCAGACAGGACTCAATTCACCCCTCCACTTT	CASSQTGLNSPLHF
TRBV11-2	TRBD2	TRBJ2-2	17	.	TGTGCCAGCAGCCTTAGACTAGCGGGAGCGTCTAACGGGGAGCTGTTTTTT	CASSLRLAGASNGELFF
TRBV6-5	TRBD1	TRBJ2-5	13	.	TGTGCCAGCGCCCGAGGGGGCAGCTCTACCCAGTACTTC	CASARGGSSTQYF
TRBV5-1	TRBD1	TRBJ2-2	15	few	TGCGCCAGCAGCTTTAGACAGGGCCGTACCGGGGAGCTGTTTTTT	CASSFRQGRTGELFF
TRBV14	TRBD2	TRBJ2-1	17	.	TGTGCCAGCAGCCCCAGCTCCGGGACTAGCGGCTACAATGAGCAGTTCTTC	CASSPSSGTSGYNEQFF
TRBV7-2	.	TRBJ2-7	14	.	TGTGCCAGCAGCTTACTAGCGTTCTCCTACGAGCAGTACTTC	CASSLLAFSYEQYF
TRBV19	.	TRBJ1-2	14	.	TGTGCCAGTAGTCTGCAGGGCAATCATTACGGCTACACCTTC	CASSLQGNHYGYTF
TRBV7-6	.	TRBJ1-4	15	.	TGTGCCAGCAGCTTAGACAGTACAACTAATGAAAAACTGTTTTTT	CASSLDSTTNEKLFF
TRBV2	.	TRBJ2-3	10	.	TGTGCCAGCACCGTGGATACGCAGTATTTT	CASTVDTQYF
TRBV6-1	.	TRBJ1-5	15	.	TGTGCCAGCAGTGAAGAACAGGCCCTCCGATGGCCCCAGCATTTT	CASSEEQALRWPQHF
TRBV30	.	TRBJ1-6	14	once	TGTGCCGTTACCCCGACAGGCCTTTCCTCACCCCTCCACTTT	CAVTPTGLSSPLHF
TRBV7-2	.	TRBJ2-3	13	.	TGTGCCAGCAGCTTAGATAGTTCTGGGCCGCAGTATTTT	CASSLDSSGPQYF
TRBV5-1	.	TRBJ2-7	15	.	TGCGCCAGCAGCCAGTACCGGGAAAGAGGCTACGAGCAGTACTTC	CASSQYRERGYEQYF